This TCR beta chain was recovered during a study of blood T cell repertoires in COVID-19. Study context: Samples representing acute and convalescent COVID-19 were sourced from the United States, Italy and Spain. PBMCs, B-cell-depleted T cells, or T cells provided the cDNA or gDNA that made up the material.

The CDR3 is 14 amino acids. Germline V gene data show CDR1 as LNHDA and CDR2 as SQIVND (reference sequence). The V and J ends lost 11 bases and 1 base, in that order; junction bases with no gene match: 8. Authors' methods: Using reference gene primer amplification, nucleated cell counts were estimated. Sequencing was performed with immunoSEQ multiplex PCR; in TCRdb, only in-frame clones are kept and a portion is missing. Clone size and V and J calls were adopted from that table, with D and trimming inferred from the DNA. The repertoire consists of around 31,000 clones, with 75% to 90% occurring once and the leading ten covering around a tenth.

Sequencing input: peripheral blood. The origin of this receptor is a man between 60 and 75 years old with acute or convalescent COVID-19. This chain links TRBV19 with TRBJ1-2; 9 nucleotides match TRBD1. The CDR3 nucleotides read TGTGCCTGCTGGAAGGGACAGGGTAACTATGGCTACACCTTC. Its translation: CACWKGQGNYGYTF.